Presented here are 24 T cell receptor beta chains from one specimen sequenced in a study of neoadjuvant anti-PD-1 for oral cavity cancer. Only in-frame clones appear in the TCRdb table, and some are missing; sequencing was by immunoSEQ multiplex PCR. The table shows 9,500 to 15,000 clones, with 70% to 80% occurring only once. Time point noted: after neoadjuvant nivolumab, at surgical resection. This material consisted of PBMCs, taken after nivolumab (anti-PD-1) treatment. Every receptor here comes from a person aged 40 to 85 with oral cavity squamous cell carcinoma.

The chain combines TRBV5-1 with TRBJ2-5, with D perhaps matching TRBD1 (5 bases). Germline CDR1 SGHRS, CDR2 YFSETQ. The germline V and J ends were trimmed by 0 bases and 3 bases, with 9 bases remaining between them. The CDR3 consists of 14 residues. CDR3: CASSLGGPKETQYF. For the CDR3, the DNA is TGCGCCAGCAGCTTGGGGGGCCCGAAAGAGACCCAGTACTTC.

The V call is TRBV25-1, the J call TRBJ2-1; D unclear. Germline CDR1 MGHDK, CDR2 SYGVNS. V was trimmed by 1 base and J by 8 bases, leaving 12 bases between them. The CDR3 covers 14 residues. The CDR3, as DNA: TGTGCCAGCAGTGAATTCGGGTCCCGGGATGAGCAGTTCTTC. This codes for CASSEFGSRDEQFF.

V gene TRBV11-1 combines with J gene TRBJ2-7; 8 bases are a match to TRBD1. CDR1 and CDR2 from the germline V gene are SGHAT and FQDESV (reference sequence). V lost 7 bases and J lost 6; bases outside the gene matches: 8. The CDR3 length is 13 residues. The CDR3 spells CASTPGGAGEQYF. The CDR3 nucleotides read TGTGCCAGCACCCCAGGGGGCGCGGGCGAGCAGTACTTC.

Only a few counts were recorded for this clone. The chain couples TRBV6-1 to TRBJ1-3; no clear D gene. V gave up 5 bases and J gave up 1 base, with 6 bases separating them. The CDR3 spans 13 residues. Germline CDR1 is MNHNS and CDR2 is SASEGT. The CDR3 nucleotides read TGTGCCAGCAGTCAGGAGTCTGGAAACACCATATATTTT. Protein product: CASSQESGNTIYF.

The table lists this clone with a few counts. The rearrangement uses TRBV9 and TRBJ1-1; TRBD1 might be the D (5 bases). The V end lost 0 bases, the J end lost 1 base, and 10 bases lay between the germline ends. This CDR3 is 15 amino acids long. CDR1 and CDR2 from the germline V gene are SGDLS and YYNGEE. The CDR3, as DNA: TGTGCCAGCAGCGTAGATCAGGGCGGGAACACTGAAGCTTTCTTT. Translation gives CASSVDQGGNTEAFF.

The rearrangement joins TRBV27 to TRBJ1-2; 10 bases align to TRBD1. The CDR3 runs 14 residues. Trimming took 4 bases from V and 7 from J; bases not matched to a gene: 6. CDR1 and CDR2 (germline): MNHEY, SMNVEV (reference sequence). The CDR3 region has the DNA TGTGCCAGCAGTTCGGGACAGGGGTATAGTGGCTACACCTTC. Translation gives CASSSGQGYSGYTF.

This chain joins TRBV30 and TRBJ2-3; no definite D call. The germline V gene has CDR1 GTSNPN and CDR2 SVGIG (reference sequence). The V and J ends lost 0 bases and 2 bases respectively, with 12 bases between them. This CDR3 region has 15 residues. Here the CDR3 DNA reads TGTGCCTGGAGTGTAAGGGTCGGGTTCACAGATACGCAGTATTTT. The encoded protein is CAWSVRVGFTDTQYF.

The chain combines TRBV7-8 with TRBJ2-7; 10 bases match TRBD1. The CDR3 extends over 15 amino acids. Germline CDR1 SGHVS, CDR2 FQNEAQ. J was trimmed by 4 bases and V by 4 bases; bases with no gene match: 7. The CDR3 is CASSSLGTGAYEQYF. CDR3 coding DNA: TGTGCCAGCAGCTCCCTAGGGACAGGGGCGTACGAGCAGTACTTC.

CDR3 loop: CASSPGRVRTEAFF. CDR3 DNA: TGCGCCAGCAGCCCCGGCCGGGTTAGGACTGAAGCTTTCTTT. The chain couples TRBV5-1 to TRBJ1-1; D not certain. This CDR3 comprises 14 residues. The germline gives CDR1 SGHRS, CDR2 YFSETQ. Trimming removed 4 bases from V and 5 bases from J, with 15 bases in between.

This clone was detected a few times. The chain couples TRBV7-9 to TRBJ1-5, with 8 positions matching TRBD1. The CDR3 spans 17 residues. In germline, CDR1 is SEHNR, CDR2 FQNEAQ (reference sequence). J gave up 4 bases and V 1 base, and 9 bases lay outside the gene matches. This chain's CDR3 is CASSLGRTGYENQPQHF. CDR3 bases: TGTGCCAGCAGCTTAGGACGGACAGGGTACGAAAATCAGCCCCAGCATTTT.

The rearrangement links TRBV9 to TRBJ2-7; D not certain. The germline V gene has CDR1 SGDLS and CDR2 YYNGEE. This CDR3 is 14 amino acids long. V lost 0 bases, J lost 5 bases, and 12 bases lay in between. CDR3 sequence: CASSVGVGPNEQYF. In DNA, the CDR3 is TGTGCCAGCAGCGTAGGAGTAGGACCCAACGAGCAGTACTTC.

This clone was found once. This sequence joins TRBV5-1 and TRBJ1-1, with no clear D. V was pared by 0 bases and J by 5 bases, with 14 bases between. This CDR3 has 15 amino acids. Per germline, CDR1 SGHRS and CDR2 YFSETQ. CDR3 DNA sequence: TGCGCCAGCAGCTTGGAGAGCGTTGTGCGGACTGAAGCTTTCTTT. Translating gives CASSLESVVRTEAFF.

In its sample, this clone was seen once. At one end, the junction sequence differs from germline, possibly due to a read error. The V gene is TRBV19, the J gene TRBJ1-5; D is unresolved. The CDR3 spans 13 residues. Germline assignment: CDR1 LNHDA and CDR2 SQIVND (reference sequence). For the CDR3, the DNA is TGTGCCAGTAGTATAGGGTCGGCGGACCCCCCGCATTTT. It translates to CASSIGSADPPHF.

The CDR3 spells CASSVRGGSSYNEQFF. CDR3 sequence (DNA): TGTGCCAGCAGCGTCCGCGGGGGGAGCTCCTACAATGAGCAGTTCTTC. V is TRBV9 and J is TRBJ2-1; TRBD2 agrees at 8 bases. This CDR3 comprises 16 residues. Per germline, CDR1 SGDLS and CDR2 YYNGEE. The J segment lost 0 bases and the V segment lost 2 bases, leaving 4 bases of the junction unmatched.

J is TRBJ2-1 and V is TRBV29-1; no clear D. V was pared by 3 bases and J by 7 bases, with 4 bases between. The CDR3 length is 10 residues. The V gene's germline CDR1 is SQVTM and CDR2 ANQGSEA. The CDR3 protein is CSVDENEQFF. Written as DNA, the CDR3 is TGCAGCGTTGACGAGAATGAGCAGTTCTTC.

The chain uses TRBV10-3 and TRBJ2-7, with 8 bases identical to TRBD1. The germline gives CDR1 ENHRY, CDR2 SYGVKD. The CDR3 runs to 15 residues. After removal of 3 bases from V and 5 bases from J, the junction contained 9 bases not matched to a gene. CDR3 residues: CAISESSQGGNEQYF. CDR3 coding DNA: TGTGCCATCAGTGAAAGTTCACAGGGGGGCAACGAGCAGTACTTC.

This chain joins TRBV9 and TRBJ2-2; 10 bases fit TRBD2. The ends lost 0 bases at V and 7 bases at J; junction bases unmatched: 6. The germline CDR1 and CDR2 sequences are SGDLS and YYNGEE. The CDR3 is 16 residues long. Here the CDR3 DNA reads TGTGCCAGCAGCGTAGGGTCTAGCGGGAGTGGCGGGGAGCTGTTTTTT. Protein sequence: CASSVGSSGSGGELFF.

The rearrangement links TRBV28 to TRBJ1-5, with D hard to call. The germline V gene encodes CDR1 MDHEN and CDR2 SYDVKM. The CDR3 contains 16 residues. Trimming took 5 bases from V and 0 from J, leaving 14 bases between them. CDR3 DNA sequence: TGTGCCAGCAGTATACAAGTCGTTTATAGCAATCAGCCCCAGCATTTT. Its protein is CASSIQVVYSNQPQHF.

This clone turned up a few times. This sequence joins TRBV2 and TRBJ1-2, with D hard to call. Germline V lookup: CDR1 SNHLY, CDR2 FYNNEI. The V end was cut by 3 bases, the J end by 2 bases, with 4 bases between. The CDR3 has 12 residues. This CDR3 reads CASSEGNYGYTF. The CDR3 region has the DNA TGTGCCAGCAGTGAGGGCAACTATGGCTACACCTTC.

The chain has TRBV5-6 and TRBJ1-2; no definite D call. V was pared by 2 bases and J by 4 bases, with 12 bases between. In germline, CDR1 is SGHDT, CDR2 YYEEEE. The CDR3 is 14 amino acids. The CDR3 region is CASSFYRDFYGYTF. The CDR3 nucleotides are TGTGCCAGCAGCTTTTACCGGGATTTCTATGGCTACACCTTC.

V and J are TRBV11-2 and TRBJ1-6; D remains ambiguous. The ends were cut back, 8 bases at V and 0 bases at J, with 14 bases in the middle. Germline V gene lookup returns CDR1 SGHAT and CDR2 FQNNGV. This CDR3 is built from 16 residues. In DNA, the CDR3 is TGTGCCAGCGCCGCCGGGCCCAGCTCCTATAATTCACCCCTCCACTTT. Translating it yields CASAAGPSSYNSPLHF.

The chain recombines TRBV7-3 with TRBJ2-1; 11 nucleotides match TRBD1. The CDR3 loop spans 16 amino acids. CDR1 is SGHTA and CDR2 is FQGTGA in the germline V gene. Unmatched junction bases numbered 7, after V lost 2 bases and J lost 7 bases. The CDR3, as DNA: TGTGCCAGCAGCTTATCCATGGGACAGGGGGGAAATGAGCAGTTCTTC. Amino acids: CASSLSMGQGGNEQFF.

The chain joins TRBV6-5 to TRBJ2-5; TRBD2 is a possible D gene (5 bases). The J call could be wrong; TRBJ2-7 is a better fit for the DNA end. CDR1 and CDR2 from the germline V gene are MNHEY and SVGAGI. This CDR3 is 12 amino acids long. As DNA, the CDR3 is TGTGCCACAGAAAAGGGAGCCTACGAGCAGTACTTC. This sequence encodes CATEKGAYEQYF.

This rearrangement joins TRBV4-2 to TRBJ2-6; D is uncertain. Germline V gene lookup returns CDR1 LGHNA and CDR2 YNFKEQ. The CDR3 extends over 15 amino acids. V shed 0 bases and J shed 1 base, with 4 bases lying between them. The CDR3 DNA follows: TGTGCCAGCAGCCAAGATAATTCTGGGGCCAACGTCCTGACTTTC. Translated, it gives CASSQDNSGANVLTF.